These 25 T cell receptor beta chains share one sample of origin, sequenced in a study of T cell changes during pregnancy in multiple sclerosis (dated by TCRdb to between 2019 and 2020). The library was built by means of the immunoSEQ multiplex PCR assay. The immuneACCESS repertoire file appears here via TCRdb, limited to in-frame rearrangements. These files lack a portion of the clones; in checked studies, under half of the deficit traces to unresolved V genes, and the cause of the others is not known. The sample records tens of thousands of clones, around nine tenths of which are singletons. The ten largest clones take up roughly 7.5% of the sample. This material consisted of CD8+ T cells from peripheral blood mononuclear cells, taken after pregnancy. These TCRs come from a female donor with multiple sclerosis, enrolled in a pregnancy study.

The gene calls are TRBV4-3 and TRBJ1-2; no clear D. CDR1 LGHNA and CDR2 YSLEER come from the germline V gene. The CDR3 length is 15 residues. V gave up 0 bases and J gave up 4 bases, with 12 bases separating them. The CDR3 DNA reads TGCGCCAGCAGCCAAGATTGGGCCTCTTCCTATGGCTACACCTTC. Translating gives CASSQDWASSYGYTF.

This chain links TRBV4-1 with TRBJ2-3; 8 bases align to TRBD2. Germline V gene data show CDR1 as MGHRA and CDR2 as YSYEKL. CDR3 size: 16 residues. With 1 base clipped from V and 2 bases from J, the junction kept 5 bases outside the gene matches. DNA of the CDR3: TGCGCCAGCAGCCAAGCGGCGGGAGGATCCACAGATACGCAGTATTTT. Protein: CASSQAAGGSTDTQYF.

The chain combines TRBV4-2 with TRBJ2-3; 13 bases map to TRBD2. The CDR3 runs to 18 residues. V shed 0 bases and J 3 bases; nucleotides not matched to a gene: 6. CDR1 and CDR2 from the germline V gene are LGHNA and YNFKEQ. In nucleotides, the CDR3 is TGTGCCAGCAGCCAAGAATTCGCACTAGCGGGGGGGACAGATACGCAGTATTTT. This codes for CASSQEFALAGGTDTQYF.

The genes are TRBV6-5 and TRBJ2-1; the match to TRBD1 covers 9 bases. The CDR3 spans 14 residues. V shed 6 bases, J shed 7 bases, and the junction held 7 bases outside the gene matches. Per germline, CDR1 MNHEY and CDR2 SVGAGI. The CDR3, as DNA: TGTGCCAGCAGCCAACAGGGGGCTGGGAATGAGCAGTTCTTC. This gives the protein CASSQQGAGNEQFF.

The chain carries TRBV7-9 and TRBJ2-4, with 9 bases identical to TRBD1. The CDR3 extends over 15 amino acids. Trimming cost V 2 bases and J 8 bases; bases outside gene matches: 7. From germline, CDR1 is SEHNR and CDR2 FQNEAQ (reference sequence). The chain's CDR3 is CASSLRTGELDIQYF. The CDR3 DNA sequence: TGTGCCAGCAGCTTAAGGACAGGGGAATTGGACATTCAGTACTTC.

This clone has only a few counts. V and J are TRBV28 and TRBJ1-5; D may be TRBD1 (6 bases). V dropped 6 bases and J dropped 6 bases, with 15 bases sitting between them. Germline V CDR1 and CDR2: MDHEN, SYDVKM. CDR3 size: 14 residues. Here the CDR3 reads CASRIEGESQPQHF. CDR3 coding DNA: TGTGCCAGCAGAATAGAGGGGGAGAGTCAGCCCCAGCATTTT.

V is TRBV4-1 and J is TRBJ2-7, with no clear D. Germline CDR1 MGHRA, CDR2 YSYEKL. There are 11 residues in the CDR3. V was clipped by 4 bases and J by 1 base, with 2 bases between them. CDR3 in amino acids: CASSPSYEQYF. The CDR3 DNA sequence: TGCGCCAGCAGCCCGTCCTACGAGCAGTACTTC.

V is TRBV7-9 and J is TRBJ1-4; D is unclear. Germline V gene data show CDR1 as SEHNR and CDR2 as FQNEAQ (reference sequence). V was clipped by 1 base and J by 7 bases, with 13 bases between them. There are 15 residues in the CDR3. CDR3 protein: CASSLERKAGEKLFF. CDR3 DNA sequence: TGTGCCAGCAGCTTAGAACGGAAAGCGGGTGAAAAACTGTTTTTT.

This clone was recorded once. This chain uses TRBV4-1 with TRBJ2-7, with 7 bases fitting TRBD1. The junction had 8 bases not matched to a gene; V was cut back by 4 bases and J by 2 bases. The CDR3 sequence is 15 residues long. CDR1 and CDR2 (germline): MGHRA, YSYEKL. The CDR3 DNA is TGCGCCAGCAGCCTCTTCCGGACAGGAGCCTACGAGCAGTACTTC. Protein sequence: CASSLFRTGAYEQYF.

V and J are TRBV5-6 and TRBJ2-7; TRBD2 is a possible D gene (6 bases). The CDR3 has 16 residues. V was pared by 6 bases and J by 3 bases, with 22 bases between. Germline V gene data show CDR1 as SGHDT and CDR2 as YYEEEE. The DNA of the CDR3 is TGTGCCAGCACTACGCCGGGGACTGGAGAAGTCTACGAGCAGTACTTC. Its translation is CASTTPGTGEVYEQYF.

This chain uses TRBV9 with TRBJ2-7; 8 bases are a match to TRBD2. After removal of 4 bases from V and 4 bases from J, the junction contained 19 bases not matched to a gene. CDR3 length equals 18 residues. Germline lookup yields CDR1 SGDLS and CDR2 YYNGEE. Written as DNA, the CDR3 is TGTGCCAGCAGCCCCCGCCAAGTTGCAAAGCGGGAGAGGTACGAGCAGTACTTC. Translating gives CASSPRQVAKRERYEQYF.

The genes are TRBV9 and TRBJ2-6; 7 bases are a match to TRBD1. From germline, CDR1 is SGDLS and CDR2 YYNGEE. This CDR3 contains 16 residues. With 2 bases clipped from V and 0 bases from J, the junction kept 2 bases outside the gene matches. In DNA form, the CDR3 reads TGTGCCAGCAGCGTCGACAGGGTCTCTGGGGCCAACGTCCTGACTTTC. Protein sequence: CASSVDRVSGANVLTF.

This clone occurred once. The J gene is TRBJ1-2, the V gene TRBV4-3; the match to TRBD1 covers 9 bases. Per germline, CDR1 LGHNA and CDR2 YSLEER. CDR3 length: 16 residues. V lost 3 bases and J lost 2; bases outside the gene matches: 7. The CDR3 DNA follows: TGCGCCAGCAGCCATTATACAGGGGGCGCGAACTATGGCTACACCTTC. Its translation is CASSHYTGGANYGYTF.

The chain joins TRBV14 to TRBJ2-2; D is unclear. V shed 2 bases and J shed 1 base, with 5 bases lying between them. CDR3 length equals 14 residues. CDR1 SGHDN and CDR2 FVKESK come from the germline V gene. The CDR3 loop reads CASSQYGNTGELFF. For the CDR3, the DNA is TGTGCCAGCAGCCAATACGGGAACACCGGGGAGCTGTTTTTT.

The CDR3 sequence is CASSRVRSAGELFF. The CDR3, as DNA: TGTGCCAGCAGCCGGGTCCGATCGGCCGGGGAGCTGTTTTTT. This sequence joins TRBV28 and TRBJ2-2; D uncertain. With 6 bases removed from V and 6 bases from J, the gap between germline ends came to 14 bases. The length of the CDR3 is 14 residues. The germline CDR1 and CDR2 sequences are MDHEN and SYDVKM. The whole variable domain, remainder taken from reference TRBV28 and TRBJ2-2, is DVKVTQSSRYLVKRTGEKVFLECVQDMDHENMFWYRQDPGLGLRLIYFSYDVKMKEKGDIPEGYSVSREKKERFSLILESASTNQTSMYLCASSRVRSAGELFFGEGSRLTVL.

The gene calls are TRBV7-6 and TRBJ2-7, with 10 bases matching TRBD1. The CDR3 has 14 residues. Germline lookup yields CDR1 SGHVS and CDR2 FNYEAQ. Losses at the gene ends were 5 bases for V and 4 bases for J; bases not matched to a gene: 5. The CDR3 sequence is CASSQKDRGYEQYF. The CDR3 DNA follows: TGTGCCAGCAGCCAGAAGGACAGGGGGTACGAGCAGTACTTC.

The genes are TRBV7-9 and TRBJ2-1; the match to TRBD2 covers 10 bases. Germline-derived CDR1 and CDR2 are SEHNR and FQNEAQ (reference sequence). Trimming at V came to 1 base and at J to 6 bases, leaving 6 bases not matched to a gene. CDR3 size: 16 residues. Written as DNA, the CDR3 is TGTGCCAGCAGCTTAGGCCCACTAGCGGGAAGCAATGAGCAGTTCTTC. The encoded protein is CASSLGPLAGSNEQFF.

This clone was seen a handful of times. The chain couples TRBV7-9 to TRBJ1-1; possible D gene TRBD1, 6 bases. This CDR3 region has 19 residues. V was pared by 3 bases and J by 0 bases, with 23 bases between. CDR1 SEHNR and CDR2 FQNEAQ come from the germline V gene (reference sequence). As DNA, the CDR3 is TGTGCCAGCAGCTTCCCCCTTTCCCAAGACAGGCCCATGAACACTGAAGCTTTCTTT. It specifies CASSFPLSQDRPMNTEAFF.

V and J are TRBV15 and TRBJ1-5, with D unclear. Trimming cost V 0 bases and J 4 bases, with 10 bases left between them. The length of the CDR3 is 15 residues. CDR1 is LNHNV, CDR2 YYDKDF, per germline (reference sequence). The CDR3 sequence: CATSRDLGDNQPQHF. The CDR3 DNA is TGTGCCACCAGCAGAGATCTGGGCGATAATCAGCCCCAGCATTTT.

The chain uses TRBV27 and TRBJ1-2; 7 nucleotides agree with TRBD1. This CDR3 region has 15 residues. Germline V CDR1 and CDR2: MNHEY, SMNVEV (reference sequence). V dropped 6 bases and J dropped 4; count of bases not matched to a gene: 11. This CDR3 is CASRPSTGRTYGYTF. In DNA, the CDR3 is TGTGCCAGCAGGCCTTCGACAGGGAGAACCTATGGCTACACCTTC.

CDR3 sequence reads: CASSLAQGDGYTF. The CDR3 DNA is TGTGCCAGCAGCTTAGCCCAGGGGGACGGCTACACCTTC. The rearrangement links TRBV7-9 to TRBJ1-2; TRBD1 aligns across 7 bases. The ends lost 0 bases at V and 8 bases at J; junction bases unmatched: 3. CDR3 length equals 13 residues. Germline CDR1 and CDR2: SEHNR and FQNEAQ (reference sequence).

Remarks on this clone: At one end, the junction sequence differs from germline, possibly due to a read error. The V and J genes are TRBV7-7 and TRBJ2-1; 8 bases fit TRBD1. Germline V gives CDR1 SSHAT, CDR2 FNYEAQ (reference sequence). CDR3 length: 13 residues. The chain's CDR3 is CASSLDTGGEQFF. As DNA, the CDR3 is TGTGCTAGCAGCTTAGATACAGGGGGTGAGCAGTTCTTC.

The chain recombines TRBV13 with TRBJ2-7; 7 bases map to TRBD1. Germline V gives CDR1 PRHDT, CDR2 FYEKMQ (reference sequence). Trimming took 6 bases from V and 0 from J; bases not matched to a gene: 5. This CDR3 spans 14 amino acids. This chain's CDR3 is CASSLDRSSYEQYF. CDR3 DNA sequence: TGTGCCAGCAGTCTGGACAGGAGCTCCTACGAGCAGTACTTC.

V usage is TRBV7-9 and J usage is TRBJ2-3, with D possibly TRBD1 on 5 matching bases. The CDR3 extends over 15 amino acids. The germline V and J ends were trimmed by 3 bases and 2 bases, with 12 bases remaining between them. CDR1 is SEHNR and CDR2 is FQNEAQ in the germline V gene (reference sequence). CDR3 coding DNA: TGTGCCAGCAGCTTGACAGATCGCCTCACAGATACGCAGTATTTT. Residues: CASSLTDRLTDTQYF.

V and J are TRBV2 and TRBJ2-1, with a tentative D call TRBD2 (5 bases). From germline, CDR1 is SNHLY and CDR2 FYNNEI. The V and J ends lost 1 base and 4 bases respectively, with 11 bases between them. The CDR3 extends over 15 amino acids. The CDR3 bases are TGTGCCAGCAGTGAAGGGGTAGCGCTGTACAATGAGCAGTTCTTC. Its translation is CASSEGVALYNEQFF. The full variable domain, completed using reference TRBV2 and TRBJ2-1, is EPEVTQTPSHQVTQMGQEVILRCVPISNHLYFYWYRQILGQKVEFLVSFYNNEISEKSEIFDDQFSVERPDGSNFTLKIRSTKLEDSAMYFCASSEGVALYNEQFFGPGTRLTVL.